The 26 T cell receptor beta chains below come from one sample, sequenced in a study of somatic mutations in cytotoxic T cells in rheumatoid arthritis. Here immunoSEQ multiplex PCR was the method, and the copy in TCRdb shows in-frame clones only, minus some. The sample lists around 20,000 clones; 65% to 70% were seen once. The specimen sequenced was CD8+ T cells sorted from blood. The receptors were gathered from an adult with rheumatoid arthritis.

V gene TRBV10-1 combines with J gene TRBJ1-1; D call uncertain. V lost 4 bases and J lost 0, with 12 bases in between. The CDR3 has 15 residues. Looked up from germline, CDR1 is WNHNN and CDR2 is SYGVQD (reference sequence). This chain's CDR3 is CASSASQIMNTEAFF. CDR3 DNA sequence: TGCGCCAGCAGTGCCTCACAGATCATGAACACTGAAGCTTTCTTT.

The CDR3, as DNA: TGTGCCAGCAGCTCCCTCGGGGCCCAAGAGACCCAGTACTTC. It is translated as CASSSLGAQETQYF. The chain is built from TRBV5-8 and TRBJ2-5; D is possibly TRBD1 or TRBD2 (5 bases each). The germline V gene encodes CDR1 SGHTS and CDR2 YDEGEE. Trimming cost V 3 bases and J 1 base, with 10 bases left between them. CDR3 length: 14 residues.

Comment on this clone: A read error may produce the germline difference seen at one junction end. J is TRBJ2-1 and V is TRBV9; TRBD1 aligns across 8 bases. Per germline, CDR1 SGDLS and CDR2 YYNGEE. The CDR3 consists of 15 residues. CDR3 DNA sequence: TGTGTCAGCAGCGCAGGACAGGGATCCGTCAGTGAGCAGTTCTTC. Encoded protein: CVSSAGQGSVSEQFF.

The chain joins TRBV6-5 to TRBJ2-2; D ambiguous. Per the germline V gene, CDR1 is MNHEY and CDR2 is SVGAGI. The CDR3 has 13 residues. This CDR3 reads CTSSPRAAGELFF. In nucleotides, the CDR3 is TGTACCTCGAGTCCCCGAGCCGCCGGGGAGCTGTTTTTT.

In its sample, this clone was seen a few times. V usage is TRBV5-4 and J usage is TRBJ2-2; 7 bases line up with TRBD1. CDR3 size: 15 residues. The ends lost 0 bases at V and 2 bases at J; junction bases unmatched: 1. Per germline, CDR1 SGHNT and CDR2 YYREEE (reference sequence). DNA for the CDR3: TGTGCCAGCAGCTTGGGACAGGGAAACACCGGGGAGCTGTTTTTT. Protein: CASSLGQGNTGELFF. The whole variable domain, filled in from reference TRBV5-4 and TRBJ2-2, reads ETGVTQSPTHLIKTRGQQVTLRCSSQSGHNTVSWYQQALGQGPQFIFQYYREEENGRGNFPPRFSGLQFPNYSSELNVNALELDDSALYLCASSLGQGNTGELFFGEGSRLTVL.

This clone was detected a few times. V usage is TRBV5-1 and J usage is TRBJ2-5; D remains unclear. Germline V gene lookup returns CDR1 SGHRS and CDR2 YFSETQ. Trimming took 4 bases from V and 4 from J, leaving 11 bases between them. The CDR3 is 13 residues long. Written as DNA, the CDR3 is TGCGCCAGCAGCCCGGTCTTGGGAGAGACCCAGTACTTC. This sequence encodes CASSPVLGETQYF.

This clone turned up a few times. V and J are TRBV6-1 and TRBJ2-7; D gene ambiguous. The CDR3 extends over 12 amino acids. V lost 3 bases and J 2 bases, leaving 5 bases between the germline ends. From germline, CDR1 is MNHNS and CDR2 SASEGT. CDR3: CASSDTAYEQYF. The CDR3 DNA is TGTGCCAGCAGTGACACAGCCTACGAGCAGTACTTC.

This chain uses TRBV5-5 with TRBJ1-1, with D perhaps matching TRBD1 (5 bases). Looked up from germline, CDR1 is SGHKS and CDR2 is YYEKEE (reference sequence). V was trimmed by 0 bases and J by 3 bases, leaving 9 bases between them. The CDR3 covers 14 residues. The CDR3 loop reads CASSLGVGDTEAFF. CDR3 bases: TGTGCCAGCAGCTTGGGGGTAGGGGACACTGAAGCTTTCTTT.

CDR3 in amino acids: CASSLGVTGEMDGYTF. CDR3 nucleotides: TGTGCCAGCAGCTTGGGGGTTACAGGGGAGATGGATGGCTACACCTTC. The chain has TRBV5-4 and TRBJ1-2; 7 bases are a match to TRBD1. The CDR3 is 16 residues long. Germline V gene lookup returns CDR1 SGHNT and CDR2 YYREEE (reference sequence). The V gene end was trimmed by 0 bases and the J gene end by 6 bases; junction bases not matched to a gene: 11.

This chain joins TRBV9 and TRBJ2-7; unclear D gene. Germline CDR1 is SGDLS and CDR2 is YYNGEE. Trimming pared 0 bases from V and 0 bases from J, leaving 10 bases between. This CDR3 region has 15 residues. The CDR3 bases are TGTGCCAGCAGCGTAGCAACCGGTAGCTCCTACGAGCAGTACTTC. Translated: CASSVATGSSYEQYF.

In its sample, this clone was seen once. The CDR3 DNA reads TGTGCCAGCAGTGAAGTGGCAGGGGGCAATGAGCAGTTCTTC. Amino acids: CASSEVAGGNEQFF. J is TRBJ2-1 and V is TRBV2; 7 bases match TRBD1. The CDR3 consists of 14 residues. Losses at the gene ends were 1 base for V and 6 bases for J; bases not matched to a gene: 3. CDR1 is SNHLY and CDR2 is FYNNEI in the germline V gene.

This clone has just a few counts. The chain joins TRBV19 to TRBJ1-5, with D tentatively TRBD1 (6 bases). The germline V and J ends were trimmed by 5 bases and 3 bases, with 11 bases remaining between them. CDR3 length: 14 residues. Germline V gives CDR1 LNHDA, CDR2 SQIVND (reference sequence). DNA for the CDR3: TGTGCCAGTAGTCCGACAGGCTACAATCAGCCCCAGCATTTT. This translates into CASSPTGYNQPQHF.

The rearrangement uses TRBV6-4 and TRBJ2-6, with 8 bases fitting TRBD2. V gave up 4 bases and J gave up 0 bases; unmatched junction bases: 5. The CDR3 covers 17 residues. From germline, CDR1 is MRHNA and CDR2 SNTAGT. The CDR3 sequence: CASSVDGGASGANVLTF. CDR3 nucleotides: TGTGCCAGCAGTGTTGACGGGGGGGCCTCTGGGGCCAACGTCCTGACTTTC.

This clone has just a few counts. Here the CDR3 DNA reads TGTGCCAGCAGTACGAACAGGGGGAGCAATCAGCCCCAGCATTTT. Amino acids: CASSTNRGSNQPQHF. The chain employs TRBV27 and TRBJ1-5; 8 bases map to TRBD1. The CDR3 runs to 15 residues. The V gene's germline CDR1 is MNHEY and CDR2 SMNVEV (reference sequence). Germline trimming cut 5 bases from V and 1 base from J; bases unmatched to any gene: 4.

This clone was seen a handful of times. The V call is TRBV6-5, the J call TRBJ2-5; D not certain. The germline CDR1 and CDR2 sequences are MNHEY and SVGAGI. Deletions cut 2 bases from V and 2 bases from J, with 9 bases between. The CDR3 length is 14 residues. The CDR3 protein is CASSYPDGQETQYF. As DNA, the CDR3 is TGTGCCAGCAGTTACCCGGACGGACAAGAGACCCAGTACTTC.

Comment on this clone: Other DNA sequences in the same sample also yield this CDR3. The V and J genes are TRBV19 and TRBJ1-1; D gene uncertain. The CDR3 is 13 amino acids. Looked up from germline, CDR1 is LNHDA and CDR2 is SQIVND (reference sequence). The V end was cut by 1 base, the J end by 2 bases, with 5 bases between. The CDR3, as DNA: TGTGCCAGTAGTATAGGGGGAAACACTGAAGCTTTCTTT. Its translation: CASSIGGNTEAFF.

The chain links TRBV6-5 to TRBJ2-1, with D possibly matching TRBD1 (6 bases). The CDR3 consists of 15 residues. The germline V gene has CDR1 MNHEY and CDR2 SVGAGI. The ends were cut back, 1 base at V and 6 bases at J, with 13 bases in the middle. CDR3 sequence: CASSYYSPTGNEQFF. The DNA of the CDR3 is TGTGCCAGCAGTTACTACTCTCCGACAGGCAATGAGCAGTTCTTC.

The CDR3 region is CASSKRSRDSGDTQYF. Written as DNA, the CDR3 is TGTGCCAGTAGTAAGAGATCCCGGGATTCAGGAGATACGCAGTATTTT. V gene TRBV19 combines with J gene TRBJ2-3, with a weak D call TRBD2 (5 bases). Germline V gene lookup returns CDR1 LNHDA and CDR2 SQIVND (reference sequence). V was clipped by 4 bases and J by 5 bases, with 19 bases between them. The CDR3 totals 16 residues.

V is TRBV5-1 and J is TRBJ2-1, with D perhaps TRBD1 or TRBD2 (5 bases each). This CDR3 has 13 amino acids. Germline loops: CDR1 SGHRS, CDR2 YFSETQ. Trimming left V 4 bases short and J 7 bases short, with 12 bases between. CDR3 region: CASSPWGWNEQFF. In DNA, the CDR3 is TGCGCCAGCAGCCCTTGGGGGTGGAATGAGCAGTTCTTC.

The chain couples TRBV11-2 to TRBJ2-7; D is uncertain. V dropped 1 base and J dropped 4 bases, with 8 bases sitting between them. The CDR3 runs 13 residues. Germline lookup yields CDR1 SGHAT and CDR2 FQNNGV. The CDR3 here is CASSLVPGYEQYF. The CDR3 nucleotides are TGTGCCAGCAGCTTAGTGCCCGGTTACGAGCAGTACTTC.

CDR3 in DNA: TGTGCCAGCAGCGTTCCGAATAGAGGGGATGGCTACACCTTC. Translation gives CASSVPNRGDGYTF. The chain recombines TRBV9 with TRBJ1-2; tentatively, D is TRBD1 (5 bases). The V end lost 2 bases, the J end lost 6 bases, and 14 bases lay between the germline ends. CDR1 SGDLS and CDR2 YYNGEE come from the germline V gene. The CDR3 runs to 14 residues.

This clone was counted a few times. The V gene is TRBV27, the J gene TRBJ2-3; maybe TRBD2 (6 bases). The CDR3 is made up of 15 amino acids. Germline-derived CDR1 and CDR2 are MNHEY and SMNVEV (reference sequence). Between the trimmed V and J ends, which lost 6 bases and 4 bases, there was a span of 17 bases. The CDR3: CASSLGGLVADTQYF. The CDR3 nucleotides read TGTGCCAGCAGCCTCGGAGGGCTTGTTGCAGATACGCAGTATTTT.

The V call is TRBV7-3, the J call TRBJ2-5, with 8 bases matching TRBD2. The CDR3 is made up of 15 amino acids. Unmatched junction bases numbered 8, after V lost 5 bases and J lost 3 bases. From germline, CDR1 is SGHTA and CDR2 FQGTGA. In DNA, the CDR3 is TGTGCCAGCAGCGTGGGACTAGTGTCGAAAGAGACCCAGTACTTC. Encoded protein: CASSVGLVSKETQYF.

CDR3 residues: CASRGVFGYTF. CDR3 sequence (DNA): TGTGCCAGCAGGGGAGTTTTTGGCTACACCTTC. V is TRBV9 and J is TRBJ1-2; D is uncertain. The CDR3 length is 11 residues. Trimming shortened V by 5 bases and J by 7 bases, and 9 bases separated the two germline ends. Germline CDR1 is SGDLS and CDR2 is YYNGEE.

Only a few counts were recorded for this clone. The chain links TRBV19 to TRBJ2-3, with D maybe TRBD1 (6 bases). The V gene's germline CDR1 is LNHDA and CDR2 SQIVND (reference sequence). This CDR3 is 15 amino acids long. Trimming cost V 5 bases and J 0 bases, with 12 bases left between them. Written as DNA, the CDR3 is TGTGCCAGTAGTCGGGACACCTTCAGCACAGATACGCAGTATTTT. The encoded protein is CASSRDTFSTDTQYF. The full variable domain, rest sourced from reference TRBV19 and TRBJ2-3, is DGGITQSPKYLFRKEGQNVTLSCEQNLNHDAMYWYRQDPGQGLRLIYYSQIVNDFQKGDIAEGYSVSREKKESFPLTVTSAQKNPTAFYLCASSRDTFSTDTQYFGPGTRLTVL.

The V gene is TRBV28, the J gene TRBJ1-1; no firm D call. V dropped 6 bases and J dropped 4 bases, with 15 bases sitting between them. Germline V CDR1 and CDR2: MDHEN, SYDVKM. The CDR3 spans 14 residues. The CDR3 DNA reads TGTGCCAGCAGCCTTGACACCCAAGGCACTGAAGCTTTCTTT. The encoded protein is CASSLDTQGTEAFF.